This record concerns one T cell receptor beta chain sequence. As yet, its antigen is unknown. Within the ViraFEST assay, antigen-specific CD4+ T cells underwent expansion with viral peptide pools prior to sequencing. Subsequent to a culture period of more than 9 days, CD4+ T cells were isolated. Participants got two doses of BNT162b2 or mRNA-1273 vaccine. Prior SARS-CoV-2 infection was absent in the vaccine recipients, as shown by negative nucleocapsid antibodies. The CDR3 sequence is 19 residues long. Germline CDR1 is MNHNY and CDR2 is SVGAGI (reference sequence). J was trimmed by 4 bases and V by 5 bases; bases with no gene match: 15. Clones were read by immunoSEQ multiplex PCR, and TCRdb kept only the in-frame ones, dropping some. The repertoire includes 20,000 to 30,000 clones, around 70% of them detected once, and about 8% sits in the top ten. This sample is part of a study of vaccination effects on CD4 cells after COVID-19.

Study observations and caveats: Of the vaccine-induced clones from healthy vaccinees, merely 1 of 255 recognized common cold coronaviruses as well. Clonal contraction was marked in infection- and vaccine-induced clones late after vaccination. Convalescent patients were few in the study, and early post-infection timepoints were absent.

The chain employs TRBV6-6 and TRBJ2-3; 13 bases align to TRBD2. The receptor was derived from a human donor who received a COVID-19 vaccine. The input for sequencing was CD4+ T cells from PBMCs cultured with SARS-CoV-2 spike peptides, taken after COVID-19 vaccination. CDR3 DNA sequence: TGTGCCAGCAGTCCAGGACTAGCGGGAGAGTATGGCCGGGCAGATACGCAGTATTTT. Protein product: CASSPGLAGEYGRADTQYF.